The clone carrying this TCR beta chain was observed a handful of times. In germline, CDR1 is MNHNS, CDR2 SASEGT. J gave up 5 bases and V 3 bases, and 16 bases lay outside the gene matches. The CDR3 is 18 amino acids. TCRdb re-called the reads through MiXCR, storing one row per CDR3 protein. The sample consists of about 150,000 distinct CDR3 sequences, about 25% of them appearing once. This record belongs to a study of T cell repertoires in cytomegalovirus infection. This TCR was sampled from a human donor in good health (CMV status not recorded). Some clones in this sample may be carry-over from other donors' samples. The rearrangement links TRBV6-1 to TRBJ2-1, with 7 positions matching TRBD1. Sequenced input: PBMCs. The CDR3 is CASSDPTSDREWDNEQFF. CDR3 DNA: TGTGCCAGCAGTGACCCAACGTCCGACAGGGAGTGGGACAATGAGCAGTTCTTC.